This T cell receptor (beta chain) originates from a study of cytomegalovirus exposure and HLA in healthy donors. Whole-study results and caveats: A later analysis showed TCR association rates differing by HLA locus, peaking at DRB1 and lowest at HLA-C.

The PCR had 60 Vbeta and 13 Jbeta primers. This table comes from immunoSEQ multiplex PCR, and its TCRdb copy is limited to in-frame clones, with some not included. This table holds under 200,000 clones, more than 75% found once. The germline CDR1 and CDR2 sequences are GTSNPN and SVGIG (reference sequence). Germline trimming cut 1 base from V and 5 bases from J; bases unmatched to any gene: 2. This CDR3 comprises 13 residues. A remark on this clone: Antigen: not known.

The chain carries TRBV30 and TRBJ2-1; 7 bases agree with TRBD2. The clonotype was recovered from a man in his forties in good health and CMV-seropositive. The material sequenced was PBMCs. In DNA form, the CDR3 reads TGTGCCTGGAGTGCGGGACTAAACAATGAGCAGTTCTTC. Amino acids: CAWSAGLNNEQFF.